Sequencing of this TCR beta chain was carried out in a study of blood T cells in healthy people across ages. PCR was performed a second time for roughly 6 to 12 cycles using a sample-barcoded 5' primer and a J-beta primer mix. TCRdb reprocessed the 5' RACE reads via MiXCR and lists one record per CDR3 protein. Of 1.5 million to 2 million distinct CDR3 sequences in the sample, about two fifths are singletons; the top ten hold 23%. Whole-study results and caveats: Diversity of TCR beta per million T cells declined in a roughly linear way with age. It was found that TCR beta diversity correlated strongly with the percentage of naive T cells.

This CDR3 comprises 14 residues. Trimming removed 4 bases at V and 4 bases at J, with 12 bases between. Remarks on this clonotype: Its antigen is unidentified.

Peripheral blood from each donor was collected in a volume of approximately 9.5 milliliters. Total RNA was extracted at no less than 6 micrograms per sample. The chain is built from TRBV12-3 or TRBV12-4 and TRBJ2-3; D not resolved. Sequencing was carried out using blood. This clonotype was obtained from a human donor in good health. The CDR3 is CASSSPKSSDTQYF. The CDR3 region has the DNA TGTGCCAGCAGTTCCCCAAAAAGCTCAGATACGCAGTATTTT.